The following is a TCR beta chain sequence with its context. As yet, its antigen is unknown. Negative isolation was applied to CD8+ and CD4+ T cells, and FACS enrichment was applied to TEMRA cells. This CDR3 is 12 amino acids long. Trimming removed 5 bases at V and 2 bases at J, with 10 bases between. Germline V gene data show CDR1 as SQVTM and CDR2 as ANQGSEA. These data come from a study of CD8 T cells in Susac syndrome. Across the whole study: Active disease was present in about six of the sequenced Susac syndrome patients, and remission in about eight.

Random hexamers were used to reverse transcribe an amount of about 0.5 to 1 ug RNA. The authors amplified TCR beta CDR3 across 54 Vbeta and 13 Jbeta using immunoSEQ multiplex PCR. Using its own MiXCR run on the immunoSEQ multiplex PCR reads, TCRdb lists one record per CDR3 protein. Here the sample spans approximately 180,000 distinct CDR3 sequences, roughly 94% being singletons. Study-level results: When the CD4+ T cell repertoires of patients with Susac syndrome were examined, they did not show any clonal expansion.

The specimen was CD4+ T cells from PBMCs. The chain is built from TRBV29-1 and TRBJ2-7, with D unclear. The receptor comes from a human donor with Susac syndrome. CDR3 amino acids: CSVRSWAYEQYF. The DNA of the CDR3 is TGCAGCGTTCGCAGTTGGGCCTACGAGCAGTACTTC.